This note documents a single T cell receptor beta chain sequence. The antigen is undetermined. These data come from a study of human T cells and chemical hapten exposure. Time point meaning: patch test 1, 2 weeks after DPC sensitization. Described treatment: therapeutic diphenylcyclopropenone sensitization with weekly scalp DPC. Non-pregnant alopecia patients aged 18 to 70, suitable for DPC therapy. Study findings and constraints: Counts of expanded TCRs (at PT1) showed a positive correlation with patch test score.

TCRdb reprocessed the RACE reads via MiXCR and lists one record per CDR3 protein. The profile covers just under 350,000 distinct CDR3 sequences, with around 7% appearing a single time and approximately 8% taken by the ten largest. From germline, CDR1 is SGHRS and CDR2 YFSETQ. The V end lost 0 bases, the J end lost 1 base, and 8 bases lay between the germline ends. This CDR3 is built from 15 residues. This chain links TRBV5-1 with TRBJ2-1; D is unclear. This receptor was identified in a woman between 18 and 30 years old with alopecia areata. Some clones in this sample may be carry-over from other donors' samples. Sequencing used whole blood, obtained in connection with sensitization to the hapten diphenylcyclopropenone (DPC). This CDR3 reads CASSLDGSSYNEQFF. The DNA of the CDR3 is TGCGCCAGCAGCTTGGACGGGTCATCCTACAATGAGCAGTTCTTC. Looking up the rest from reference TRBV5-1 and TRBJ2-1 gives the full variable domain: KAGVTQTPRYLIKTRGQQVTLSCSPISGHRSVSWYQQTPGQGLQFLFEYFSETQRNKGNFPGRFSGRQFSNSRSEMNVSTLELGDSALYLCASSLDGSSYNEQFFGPGTRLTVL.